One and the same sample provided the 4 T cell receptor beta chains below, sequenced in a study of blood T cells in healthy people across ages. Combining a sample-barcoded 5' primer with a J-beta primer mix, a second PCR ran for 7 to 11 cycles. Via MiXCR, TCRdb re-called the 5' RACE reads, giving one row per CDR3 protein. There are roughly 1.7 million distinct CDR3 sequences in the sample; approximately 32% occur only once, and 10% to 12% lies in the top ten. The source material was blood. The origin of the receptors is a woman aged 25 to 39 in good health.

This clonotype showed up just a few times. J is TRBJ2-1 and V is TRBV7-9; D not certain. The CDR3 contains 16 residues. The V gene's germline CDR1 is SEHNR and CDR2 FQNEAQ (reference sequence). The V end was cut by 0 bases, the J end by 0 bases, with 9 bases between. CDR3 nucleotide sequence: TGTGCCAGCAGCTTAGCGCGAGTCAGCTCCTACAATGAGCAGTTCTTC. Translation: CASSLARVSSYNEQFF.

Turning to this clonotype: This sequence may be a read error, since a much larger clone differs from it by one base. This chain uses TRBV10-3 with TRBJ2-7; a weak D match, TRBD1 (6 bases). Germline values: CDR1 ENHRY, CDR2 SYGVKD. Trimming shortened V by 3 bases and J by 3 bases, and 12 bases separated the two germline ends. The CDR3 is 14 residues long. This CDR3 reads CAISEAGAHYEQYV. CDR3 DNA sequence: TGTGCCATCAGTGAAGCAGGGGCCCACTACGAGCAGTACGTC.

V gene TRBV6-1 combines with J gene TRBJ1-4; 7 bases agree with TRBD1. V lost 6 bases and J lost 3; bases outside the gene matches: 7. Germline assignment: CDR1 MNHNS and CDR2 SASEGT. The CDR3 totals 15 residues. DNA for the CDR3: TGTGCCAGCAGCCCCAGGGGGGAAGCTAATGAAAAACTGTTTTTT. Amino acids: CASSPRGEANEKLFF.

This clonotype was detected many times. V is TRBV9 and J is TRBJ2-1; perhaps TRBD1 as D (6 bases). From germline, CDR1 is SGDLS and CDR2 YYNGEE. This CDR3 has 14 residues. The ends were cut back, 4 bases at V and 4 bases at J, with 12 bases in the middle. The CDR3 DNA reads TGTGCCAGCAGCAACCGGGACACTTACAATGAGCAGTTCTTC. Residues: CASSNRDTYNEQFF.